This T cell receptor delta chain is drawn from a study of gamma-delta T cells after stem cell transplantation. This clone was seen more than once but under ten times. TCRdb re-analyzed the RT-PCR reads via CATT. This table has approximately 3,600 delta-chain clones, about 12% appearing once. This CDR3 has 24 residues. Germline V gives CDR1 TSWWSYY, CDR2 QGS. The trim removed 0 bases at V and 3 bases at J, leaving 31 bases unmatched. Sequencing used gamma-delta T cells. The chain couples TRDV1 to TRDJ1; TRDD3 agrees at 7 bases. This clonotype was sampled from a human donor. It is not recorded whose cells these are; they may come from a transplant donor. The CDR3 spells CALGELCDKAAPMSGGPGPDKLIF. Here the CDR3 DNA reads TGTGCTCTTGGGGAACTTTGTGATAAAGCCGCCCCAATGTCTGGGGGCCCCGGGCCCGATAAACTCATCTTT.